This TCR beta chain stems from a study of beta chain features in type 1 diabetes. Of the isolated RNA, all was reverse transcribed, and so the sequenced material was expressed TCRB transcripts. Sequencing of naive, central memory and regulatory T cell samples gave an average of around 3.5 million reads. Profiling relied on immunoSEQ multiplex PCR, and the TCRdb table lists in-frame clones only, not all of them. Of under 300,000 clones listed, 25% to 30% are singletons. Only one count was recorded for this clone. Its antigen is as yet unknown. The CDR3 is made up of 14 amino acids. Trimming removed 8 bases from V and 1 base from J, with 12 bases in between. Germline CDR1 LNHDA, CDR2 SQIVND (reference sequence). Study-wide findings and caveats: The naive, central memory and Treg TCRB repertoires looked more alike in patients than they did in healthy donors.

This TCR came from a man aged 25-40 years in good health. The sample taken for sequencing was central memory CD4+ T cells from blood. This chain joins TRBV19 and TRBJ2-1; D might be TRBD2 (5 bases). The CDR3 DNA sequence: TGTGCCAGTGGTGAACGGGGATCCTACAATGAGCAGTTCTTC. Residues: CASGERGSYNEQFF. The variable domain in full, with the rest retrieved from reference TRBV19 and TRBJ2-1, is DGGITQSPKYLFRKEGQNVTLSCEQNLNHDAMYWYRQDPGQGLRLIYYSQIVNDFQKGDIAEGYSVSREKKESFPLTVTSAQKNPTAFYLCASGERGSYNEQFFGPGTRLTVL.